This T cell receptor (beta chain) derives from a study of T cell clones after liver transplantation. Study in general: In this trial, immunosuppression withdrawal was attempted within 2 years of liver transplant.

Study results and caveats: Donor-reactive sequences fell more than third party-reactive ones, suggesting partial deletion. Low donor cell numbers restricted donor-reactive repertoire measurement in a couple of subjects.

Sequenced by immunoSEQ multiplex PCR; TCRdb stores in-frame clones only, minus some. The table includes fewer than 65,000 clones, 86% detected once. Concerning this clone: Antigen specificity is unknown.

There are 15 residues in the CDR3. V lost 4 bases and J lost 0, with 14 bases in between. The germline CDR1 and CDR2 sequences are SGHRS and YFSETQ. Thawed unstimulated PBMCs were FACS-sorted by CD3, CD4 and CD8 into two populations. The receptor comes from a human patient who received a liver transplant. Some T cells may be transferred from the graft donor. The material sequenced was CD8+ T cells from blood, taken 12 months after liver transplant. V usage is TRBV5-1 and J usage is TRBJ2-7, with a weak D call TRBD1 (5 bases). CDR3 coding DNA: TGCGCCAGCAGCCCTAGGGGTTCCTCCTCCTACGAGCAGTACTTC. This sequence encodes CASSPRGSSSYEQYF.